This is a list of T cell receptor beta chains from one sample in a study of blood T cell repertoires in COVID-19. Profiling relied on immunoSEQ multiplex PCR, and the TCRdb table lists in-frame clones only, not all of them. This table holds over 200,000 clones, roughly 80% found once. Sequencing input: PBMCs or T cells enriched from blood (not recorded which). The receptor set was obtained from a man aged 55-75 years who had recovered from COVID-19. The CDR3 runs from the conserved cysteine through the conserved F or W. D genes are given only for firm matches. Only part of the rows carry a size: once, few, many, or a class if the clone is expanded.

15	TRBJ2-1	TRBD2	-	TRBV3-1/TRBV3-2	CASSQGTRRYDEQFF	TGTGCCAGCAGCCAAGGGACTAGGAGGTATGATGAGCAGTTCTTC
15	TRBJ2-4	-	-	TRBV29-1	CSVYTSDTYKNIQYF	TGCAGCGTTTACACCTCGGACACGTACAAAAACATTCAGTACTTC
15	TRBJ1-4	TRBD1	-	TRBV5-1	CASSLGQGADEKLFF	TGCGCCAGCAGCTTGGGACAGGGGGCGGATGAAAAACTGTTTTTT
16	TRBJ2-7	TRBD1	-	TRBV7-2	CASSLGGGRASHEQYF	TGTGCCAGCAGCTTAGGAGGGGGCAGGGCGTCCCACGAGCAGTACTTC
15	TRBJ2-7	TRBD1	-	TRBV24-1	CATSGTGGGAYEQYF	TGTGCCACCAGCGGGACAGGGGGTGGAGCGTACGAGCAGTACTTC
13	TRBJ2-2	-	-	TRBV7-9	CASSSGVTGELFF	TGTGCCAGCAGCTCAGGGGTCACCGGGGAGCTGTTTTTT
15	TRBJ2-3	TRBD1	few	TRBV7-8	CASSTRTGPRDTQYF	TGTGCCAGCAGCACAAGGACAGGGCCACGGGATACGCAGTATTTT
15	TRBJ1-6	TRBD1	few	TRBV3-1/TRBV3-2	CASSQEGTGRSPLHF	TGTGCCAGCAGCCAAGAGGGGACAGGCCGTTCACCCCTCCACTTT
13	TRBJ1-2	-	-	TRBV23-1	CASSRRVNYGYTF	TGCGCCAGCAGTCGGAGGGTTAACTATGGCTACACCTTC
12	TRBJ1-2	-	-	TRBV27	CASRPGWGGYTF	TGTGCCAGCAGGCCAGGGTGGGGAGGCTACACCTTC
16	TRBJ2-3	-	-	TRBV5-5	CASSYLSGSGTDTQYF	TGTGCCAGCAGCTACCTATCGGGGTCGGGCACAGATACGCAGTATTTT
13	TRBJ1-6	-	-	TRBV25-1	CASRQVENSPLHF	TGTGCCAGCAGACAGGTGGAGAATTCACCCCTCCACTTT
15	TRBJ2-7	TRBD1	-	TRBV12-5	CASGLGTGISYEQYF	TGTGCTAGTGGTTTGGGGACAGGTATTTCCTACGAGCAGTACTTC
17	TRBJ2-2	-	-	TRBV30	CAWSAHPTYGGTGELFF	TGTGCCTGGAGTGCCCATCCCACTTATGGGGGGACCGGGGAGCTGTTTTTT
14	TRBJ1-2	-	few	TRBV5-1	CASSPTPGVPQIVF	TGCGCCAGCAGCCCCACCCCGGGTGTACCGCAAATAGTCTTC
11	TRBJ1-1	-	-	TRBV29-1	CSADFGTEAFF	TGCAGCGCCGACTTTGGCACTGAAGCTTTCTTT
17	TRBJ2-1	-	-	TRBV2	CASSEAARLAGGDEQFF	TGTGCCAGCAGTGAAGCGGCCCGACTAGCCGGGGGCGATGAGCAGTTCTTC
13	TRBJ1-6	-	-	TRBV6-5	CANARDSNSPLHF	TGTGCCAATGCAAGGGACTCGAATTCACCCCTCCACTTT
11	TRBJ1-1	-	-	TRBV20-1	CSSYLNTEAFF	TGCAGTTCTTACTTGAACACTGAAGCTTTCTTT
12	TRBJ1-1	-	-	TRBV10-3	CAIGPSGSDAFF	TGTGCCATCGGCCCATCAGGTAGTGACGCTTTCTTT
15	TRBJ2-3	TRBD1	-	TRBV7-3	CASSPGQGGTDTQYF	TGTGCCAGCAGCCCGGGACAGGGTGGGACAGATACGCAGTATTTT
16	TRBJ1-2	TRBD1	-	TRBV4-3	CASSQDATGVGYGYTF	TGCGCCAGCAGCCAAGATGCGACAGGGGTTGGCTATGGCTACACCTTC
17	TRBJ2-7	-	-	TRBV7-9	CASSLREAGRGTYEQYF	TGTGCCAGCAGCCTAAGGGAGGCGGGACGGGGAACCTACGAGCAGTACTTC
12	TRBJ1-2	TRBD1	-	TRBV3-1/TRBV3-2	CASSLTGGGYTF	TGTGCCAGCAGCCTAACAGGGGGCGGCTACACCTTC
14	TRBJ1-5	-	-	TRBV5-6	CASSGGLSNQPQHF	TGTGCCAGCAGCGGGGGCCTTAGCAATCAGCCCCAGCATTTT
13	TRBJ2-7	-	few	TRBV19	CASNAGISYEQYF	TGTGCCAGTAATGCAGGGATCTCCTACGAGCAGTACTTC
13	TRBJ1-2	-	-	TRBV7-2	CASAQVANYGYTF	TGTGCCAGCGCCCAGGTAGCTAACTATGGCTACACCTTC
15	TRBJ1-6	TRBD1	-	TRBV19	CASSQQGGDNSPLHF	TGTGCCAGTAGCCAACAGGGGGGGGATAATTCACCCCTCCACTTT
13	TRBJ1-2	TRBD1	-	TRBV27	CASSFRGQYGYTF	TGTGCCAGCAGTTTTAGGGGGCAATATGGCTACACCTTC
15	TRBJ2-3	-	once	TRBV4-3	CASSQAGVNTDTQYF	TGCGCCAGCAGCCAAGCGGGGGTTAACACAGATACGCAGTATTTT
12	TRBJ2-3	TRBD2	-	TRBV7-3	CASSDSGGHAYF	TGTGCCAGCAGCGATAGCGGGGGCCATGCGTATTTT
19	TRBJ2-3	TRBD2	-	TRBV18	CASSPPFLLAGRLADTQYF	TGTGCCAGCTCACCACCGTTTCTGTTAGCGGGCCGCCTAGCAGATACGCAGTATTTT
17	TRBJ2-5	TRBD2	-	TRBV6-2/TRBV6-3	CASSRASGGGNQETQYF	TGTGCCAGCAGCCGAGCTTCAGGCGGGGGGAACCAAGAGACCCAGTACTTC
14	TRBJ1-6	-	-	TRBV11-2	CASSLESTGSPLHF	TGTGCCAGCAGCTTAGAGTCCACGGGGTCACCCCTCCACTTT
14	TRBJ2-3	TRBD2	-	TRBV9	CASSRTSGTDTQYF	TGTGCCAGCAGCAGGACTAGCGGCACAGATACGCAGTATTTT
17	TRBJ2-4	TRBD2	-	TRBV7-2	CASSLVAGRGAKNIQYF	TGTGCCAGCAGCTTAGTAGCGGGGAGGGGAGCCAAAAACATTCAGTACTTC
15	TRBJ2-2	TRBD1	once	TRBV5-1	CASRSGQGDTGELFF	TGCGCCAGCAGGTCGGGACAGGGGGACACCGGGGAGCTGTTTTTT
14	TRBJ1-4	TRBD1	-	TRBV27	CASRPGGASEKLFF	TGTGCCAGCAGACCAGGGGGCGCGAGTGAAAAACTGTTTTTT
13	TRBJ2-5	-	-	TRBV27	CASSLRHRETQYF	TGTGCCAGCAGTTTAAGACACCGTGAGACCCAGTACTTC
15	TRBJ2-5	-	-	TRBV3-1/TRBV3-2	CASSPPGTRQETQYF	TGTGCCAGCAGCCCCCCAGGCACTAGACAAGAGACCCAGTACTTC
15	TRBJ2-1	-	-	TRBV6-1	CASSESLSFYNEQFF	TGTGCCAGCAGTGAAAGCTTGTCGTTCTACAATGAGCAGTTCTTC
14	TRBJ2-1	TRBD2	-	TRBV7-2	CASSKGLAYNEQFF	TGTGCCAGCAGCAAGGGACTAGCCTACAATGAGCAGTTCTTC
14	TRBJ1-5	-	-	TRBV2	CASAGSGGNQPQHF	TGTGCCAGTGCAGGGTCGGGGGGCAATCAGCCCCAGCATTTT
12	TRBJ1-1	-	-	TRBV11-2	CASTTGGIEAFF	TGTGCCAGCACGACGGGGGGGATTGAAGCTTTCTTT
14	TRBJ2-3	-	-	TRBV5-1	CASSGGAGVDTQYF	TGCGCCAGCAGCGGGGGGGCCGGGGTAGATACGCAGTATTTT
14	TRBJ2-5	TRBD2	-	TRBV7-8	CASSQSGGKETQYF	TGTGCCAGCAGCCAGAGCGGGGGGAAAGAGACCCAGTACTTC
14	TRBJ1-4	-	-	TRBV5-4	CASSPDSRNEKLFF	TGTGCCAGCAGCCCGGACAGCCGAAATGAAAAACTGTTTTTT
15	TRBJ1-2	-	-	TRBV10-3	CAISEGQLKNYGYTF	TGTGCCATCAGTGAGGGACAGTTAAAAAACTATGGCTACACCTTC